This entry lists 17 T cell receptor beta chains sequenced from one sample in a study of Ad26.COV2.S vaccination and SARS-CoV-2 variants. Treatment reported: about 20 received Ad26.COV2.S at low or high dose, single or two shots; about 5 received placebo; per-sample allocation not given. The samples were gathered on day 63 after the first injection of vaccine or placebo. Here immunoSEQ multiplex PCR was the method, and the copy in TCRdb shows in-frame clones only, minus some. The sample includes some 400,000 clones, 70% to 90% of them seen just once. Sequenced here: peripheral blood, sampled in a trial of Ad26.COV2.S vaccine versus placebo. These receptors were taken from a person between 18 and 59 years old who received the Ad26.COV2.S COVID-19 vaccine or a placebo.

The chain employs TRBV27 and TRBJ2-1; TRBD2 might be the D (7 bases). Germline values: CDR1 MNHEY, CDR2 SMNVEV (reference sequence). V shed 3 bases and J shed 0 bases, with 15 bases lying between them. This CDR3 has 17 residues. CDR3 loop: CASSFLSRGGSYNEQFF. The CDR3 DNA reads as TGTGCCAGCAGTTTCCTTTCTAGGGGGGGCTCCTACAATGAGCAGTTCTTC.

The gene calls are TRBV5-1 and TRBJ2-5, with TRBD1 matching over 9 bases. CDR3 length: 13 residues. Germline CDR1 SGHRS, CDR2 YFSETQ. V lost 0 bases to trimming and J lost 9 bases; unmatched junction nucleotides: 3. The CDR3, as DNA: TGCGCCAGCAGCTTGGAACAGGGGGCGCCCCAGTACTTC. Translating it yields CASSLEQGAPQYF.

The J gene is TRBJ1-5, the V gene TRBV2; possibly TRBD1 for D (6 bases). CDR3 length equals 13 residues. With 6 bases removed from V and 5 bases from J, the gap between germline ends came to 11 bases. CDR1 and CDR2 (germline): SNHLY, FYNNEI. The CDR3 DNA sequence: TGTGCCAGCAGGGAGGACAGCTATCAGCCCCAGCATTTT. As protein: CASREDSYQPQHF.

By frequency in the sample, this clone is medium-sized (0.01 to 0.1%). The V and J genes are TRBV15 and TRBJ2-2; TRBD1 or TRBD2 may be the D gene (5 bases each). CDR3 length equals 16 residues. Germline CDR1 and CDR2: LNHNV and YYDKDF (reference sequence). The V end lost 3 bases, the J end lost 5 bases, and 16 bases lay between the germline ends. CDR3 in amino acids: CATSRGPLGETGELFF. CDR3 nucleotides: TGTGCCACCAGCAGGGGCCCGCTAGGGGAGACCGGGGAGCTGTTTTTT.

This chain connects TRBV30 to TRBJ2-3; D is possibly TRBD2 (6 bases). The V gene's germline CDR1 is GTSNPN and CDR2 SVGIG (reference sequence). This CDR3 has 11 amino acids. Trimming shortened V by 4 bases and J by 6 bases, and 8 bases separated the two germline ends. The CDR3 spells CAWTGGDTQYF. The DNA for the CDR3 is TGTGCCTGGACCGGAGGGGATACGCAGTATTTT.

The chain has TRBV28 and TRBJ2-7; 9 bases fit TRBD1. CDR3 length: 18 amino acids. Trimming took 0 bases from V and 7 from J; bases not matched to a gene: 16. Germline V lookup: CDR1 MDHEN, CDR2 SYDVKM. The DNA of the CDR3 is TGTGCCAGCAGTTTATGGGGAAGCGGACAGGGGAGTTGGGGAGAGCAGTACTTC. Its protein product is CASSLWGSGQGSWGEQYF. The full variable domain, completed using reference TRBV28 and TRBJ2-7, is DVKVTQSSRYLVKRTGEKVFLECVQDMDHENMFWYRQDPGLGLRLIYFSYDVKMKEKGDIPEGYSVSREKKERFSLILESASTNQTSMYLCASSLWGSGQGSWGEQYFGPGTRLTVT.

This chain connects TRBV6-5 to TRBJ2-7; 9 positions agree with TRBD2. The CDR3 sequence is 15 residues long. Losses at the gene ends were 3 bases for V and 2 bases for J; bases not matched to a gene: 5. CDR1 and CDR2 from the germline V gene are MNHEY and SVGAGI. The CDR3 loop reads CASSYSGSGAYEQYF. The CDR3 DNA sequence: TGTGCCAGCAGTTATAGCGGGAGCGGGGCCTACGAGCAGTACTTC.

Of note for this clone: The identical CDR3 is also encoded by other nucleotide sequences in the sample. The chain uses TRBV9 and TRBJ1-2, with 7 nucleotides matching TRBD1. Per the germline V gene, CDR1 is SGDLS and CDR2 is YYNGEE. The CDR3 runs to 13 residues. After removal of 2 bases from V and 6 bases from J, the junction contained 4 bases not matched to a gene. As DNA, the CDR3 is TGTGCCAGCAGCGTCGGTCAGGGGGATGGCTACACCTTC. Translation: CASSVGQGDGYTF.

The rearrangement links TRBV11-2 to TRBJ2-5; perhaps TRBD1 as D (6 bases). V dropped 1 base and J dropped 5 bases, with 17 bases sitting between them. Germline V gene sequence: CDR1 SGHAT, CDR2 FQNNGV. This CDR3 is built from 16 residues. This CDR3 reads CASSLVGQRPFETQYF. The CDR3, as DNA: TGTGCCAGCAGCTTAGTAGGACAGCGACCTTTTGAGACCCAGTACTTC.

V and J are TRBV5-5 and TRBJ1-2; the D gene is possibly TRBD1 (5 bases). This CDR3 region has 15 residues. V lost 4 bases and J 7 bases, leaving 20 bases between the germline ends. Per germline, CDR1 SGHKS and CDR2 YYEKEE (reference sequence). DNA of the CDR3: TGTGCCAGCAGCCTCCCGGGCAGGGTACTAAGTGGCTACACCTTC. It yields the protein CASSLPGRVLSGYTF. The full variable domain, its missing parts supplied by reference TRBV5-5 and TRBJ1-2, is DAGVTQSPTHLIKTRGQQVTLRCSPISGHKSVSWYQQVLGQGPQFIFQYYEKEERGRGNFPDRFSARQFPNYSSELNVNALLLGDSALYLCASSLPGRVLSGYTFGSGTRLTVV.

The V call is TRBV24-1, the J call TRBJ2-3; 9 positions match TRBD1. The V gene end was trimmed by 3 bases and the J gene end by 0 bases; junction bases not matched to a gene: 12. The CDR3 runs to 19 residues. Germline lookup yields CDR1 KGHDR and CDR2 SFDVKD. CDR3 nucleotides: TGTGCCACCAGTGATCCAATCACCGGGACAGGGCTAAGCACAGATACGCAGTATTTT. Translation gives CATSDPITGTGLSTDTQYF.

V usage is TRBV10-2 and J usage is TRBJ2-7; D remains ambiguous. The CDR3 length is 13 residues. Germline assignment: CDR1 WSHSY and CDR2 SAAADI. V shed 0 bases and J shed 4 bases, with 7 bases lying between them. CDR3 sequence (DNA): TGCGCCAGCAGTGAGTCGGGGATATACGAGCAGTACTTC. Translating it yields CASSESGIYEQYF.

The CDR3 sequence is CASSLVAGGPGELFF. The DNA for the CDR3 is TGTGCCAGCAGCTTAGTAGCGGGAGGGCCCGGGGAGCTGTTTTTT. This chain connects TRBV7-6 to TRBJ2-2; 11 bases fit TRBD2. After removal of 1 base from V and 6 bases from J, the junction contained 1 base not matched to a gene. The CDR3 is 15 residues long. The germline V gene has CDR1 SGHVS and CDR2 FNYEAQ.

The CDR3 coding sequence is TGTGCCAGTAGTATTGGACAGCCCTATGAAAAACTGTTTTTT. It encodes CASSIGQPYEKLFF. The chain recombines TRBV19 with TRBJ1-4; tentatively, D is TRBD1 (6 bases). Germline assignment: CDR1 LNHDA and CDR2 SQIVND (reference sequence). The CDR3 has 14 amino acids. The V and J ends lost 3 bases and 6 bases respectively, with 11 bases between them.

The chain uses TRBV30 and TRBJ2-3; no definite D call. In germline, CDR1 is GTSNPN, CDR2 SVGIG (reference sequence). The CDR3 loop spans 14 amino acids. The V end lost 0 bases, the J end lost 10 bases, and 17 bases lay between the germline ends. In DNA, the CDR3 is TGTGCCTGGAGTGTAGGTACTTCTAGTGGACCGCAGTATTTT. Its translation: CAWSVGTSSGPQYF.

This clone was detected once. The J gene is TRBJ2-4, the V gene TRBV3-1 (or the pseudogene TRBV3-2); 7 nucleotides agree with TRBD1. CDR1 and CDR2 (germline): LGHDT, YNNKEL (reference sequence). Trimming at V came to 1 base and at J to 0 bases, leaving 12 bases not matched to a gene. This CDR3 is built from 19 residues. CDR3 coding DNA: TGTGCCAGCAGCCAAGTCGTTCCAGATACAGGGGTAGCCAAAAACATTCAGTACTTC. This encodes CASSQVVPDTGVAKNIQYF.

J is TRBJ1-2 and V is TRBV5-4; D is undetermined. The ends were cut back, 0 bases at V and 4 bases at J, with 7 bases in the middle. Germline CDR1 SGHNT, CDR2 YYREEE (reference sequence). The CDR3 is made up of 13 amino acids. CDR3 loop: CASSLDPGYGYTF. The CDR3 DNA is TGTGCCAGCAGCTTGGATCCGGGCTATGGCTACACCTTC.